This T cell receptor (beta chain) is from a study of beta chain features in type 1 diabetes. Background on the study: Healthy donors resembled patients in age, gender and cell yields. General observations from the study: Patients' naive, central memory and Treg TCRB repertoires seemed closer to one another than those of healthy donors. Type 1 diabetes patients showed fewer insertions and more deletions at VDJ junctions. Type 1 diabetes patients had TCRB CDR3s that were shorter (moderately but significantly so) in all four CD4+ subsets.

As regards this clone: Its antigen is unknown.

Germline lookup yields CDR1 SQVTM and CDR2 ANQGSEA. V shed 2 bases and J shed 0 bases, with 8 bases lying between them. The CDR3 has 13 residues. The authors reverse transcribed all of the isolated RNA, so sequencing captured expressed TCRB transcripts. TCRdb's copy holds only in-frame clones and misses some; the assay was immunoSEQ multiplex PCR. Of 150,000 to 200,000 clones listed, roughly 60% are singletons. Isolation of CD4+ naive, central memory, regulatory and stem cell-like memory cells was achieved by sorting via CD45RO/CCR7/CD25/CD127/CD95/CD27. The chain combines TRBV29-1 with TRBJ2-7; TRBD2 is a possible D gene (6 bases). The sequenced material came from naive CD4+ T cells from blood. This clonotype was obtained from a young man with type 1 diabetes. Here the CDR3 DNA reads TGCAGCGTTGAATCGGGGGTCTCCTACGAGCAGTACTTC. Translated, it gives CSVESGVSYEQYF.